These 16 T cell receptor beta chains were sequenced from one sample in a study of siplizumab effects on memory and regulatory T cells. Clones were sequenced by immunoSEQ multiplex PCR, and TCRdb holds only the in-frame ones, with some missing. Altogether 90,000 to 95,000 clones are present, roughly 96% being singletons, with the ten largest covering 0.025% to 0.035%. Source material: naive CD4+ T cells sorted from blood. All receptors derive from a human donor in good health.

The chain uses TRBV5-8 and TRBJ1-1; D is unresolved. Germline V gene lookup returns CDR1 SGHTS and CDR2 YDEGEE. The V end was cut by 3 bases, the J end by 0 bases, with 6 bases between. This CDR3 has 13 amino acids. The CDR3 reads CASSSTVNTEAFF. The CDR3 DNA reads as TGTGCCAGCAGCTCAACAGTGAACACTGAAGCTTTCTTT.

The chain joins TRBV29-1 to TRBJ1-1; 7 nucleotides line up with TRBD1. From germline, CDR1 is SQVTM and CDR2 ANQGSEA. J lost 5 bases, V lost 2 bases, and 5 bases had no gene match. The CDR3 spans 13 residues. CDR3 sequence: CSVEKGGGTEAFF. DNA of the CDR3: TGCAGCGTTGAAAAAGGGGGCGGGACTGAAGCTTTCTTT. The full variable domain, completed using reference TRBV29-1 and TRBJ1-1, is SAVISQKPSRDICQRGTSLTIQCQVDSQVTMMFWYRQQPGQSLTLIATANQGSEATYESGFVIDKFPISRPNLTFSTLTVSNMSPEDSSIYLCSVEKGGGTEAFFGQGTRLTVV.

This chain connects TRBV4-2 to TRBJ2-5, with D possibly matching TRBD1 (5 bases). V was trimmed by 3 bases and J by 4 bases, leaving 12 bases between them. The CDR3 contains 14 residues. Per germline, CDR1 LGHNA and CDR2 YNFKEQ. The CDR3: CASSQARTSETQYF. CDR3 sequence (DNA): TGTGCCAGCAGCCAGGCCCGGACATCAGAGACCCAGTACTTC.

This chain links TRBV19 with TRBJ2-7; D gene uncertain. Per germline, CDR1 LNHDA and CDR2 SQIVND (reference sequence). Trimming removed 0 bases from V and 2 bases from J, with 5 bases in between. The CDR3 runs 13 residues. The CDR3 spells CASSIDRTYEQYF. CDR3 nucleotide sequence: TGTGCCAGTAGTATAGATCGCACCTACGAGCAGTACTTC.

This chain links TRBV5-1 with TRBJ1-1, with 7 bases matching TRBD1. Germline V gives CDR1 SGHRS, CDR2 YFSETQ. The V segment lost 2 bases and the J segment 1 base; nucleotides outside the gene matches: 5. There are 15 residues in the CDR3. CDR3 sequence (DNA): TGCGCCAGCAGCTTTACAGGGGAAAAGAACACTGAAGCTTTCTTT. Protein sequence: CASSFTGEKNTEAFF.

The chain employs TRBV5-1 and TRBJ2-2; D is uncertain. This CDR3 spans 16 amino acids. V was shortened by 4 bases and J by 0 bases, with 13 bases between the two germline ends. The V gene's germline CDR1 is SGHRS and CDR2 YFSETQ. The CDR3 region is CASSMDLPSNTGELFF. The CDR3 nucleotides are TGCGCCAGCAGCATGGATTTACCTTCGAACACCGGGGAGCTGTTTTTT.

This chain links TRBV14 with TRBJ2-1; D is unclear. V lost 3 bases, J lost 0 bases, and 9 bases lay in between. This CDR3 contains 15 residues. Germline V gives CDR1 SGHDN, CDR2 FVKESK. In DNA form, the CDR3 reads TGTGCCAGCAGCCACCCCGGCGTCTCCTACAATGAGCAGTTCTTC. The encoded protein is CASSHPGVSYNEQFF.

The rearrangement uses TRBV4-1 and TRBJ1-5, with no clear D. Looked up from germline, CDR1 is MGHRA and CDR2 is YSYEKL. The CDR3 totals 14 residues. V was pared by 4 bases and J by 7 bases, with 14 bases between. The CDR3 reads CASSRTVSAQPQHF. The CDR3 DNA reads TGCGCCAGCAGCCGAACCGTCTCAGCCCAGCCCCAGCATTTT.

The chain recombines TRBV2 with TRBJ2-3; D unresolved. There are 11 residues in the CDR3. Trimming cost V 8 bases and J 6 bases, with 9 bases left between them. Germline assignment: CDR1 SNHLY and CDR2 FYNNEI. CDR3 residues: CASRLSDTQYF. The CDR3 nucleotides read TGTGCCAGCCGGCTTAGCGATACGCAGTATTTT.

This rearrangement joins TRBV5-6 to TRBJ1-2, with 7 bases lining up with TRBD1. Germline CDR1 and CDR2: SGHDT and YYEEEE. With V trimmed by 5 bases and J by 2 bases, 18 bases remained unmatched. The CDR3 loop spans 18 amino acids. The CDR3 spells CASSSLPGQKKKNYGYTF. The DNA of the CDR3 is TGTGCCAGCAGTTCCCTACCGGGACAGAAGAAAAAAAACTATGGCTACACCTTC.

This sequence joins TRBV2 and TRBJ1-5, with a possible D match to TRBD1 (5 bases). Germline CDR1 SNHLY, CDR2 FYNNEI. The germline V and J ends were trimmed by 6 bases and 0 bases, with 12 bases remaining between them. The CDR3 contains 15 residues. In DNA, the CDR3 is TGTGCCAGCAGACCCACAGGAAATAGCAATCAGCCCCAGCATTTT. It translates to CASRPTGNSNQPQHF.

This chain uses TRBV6-5 with TRBJ1-2; D unresolved. V gave up 2 bases and J gave up 4 bases, with 14 bases separating them. The CDR3 extends over 15 amino acids. In germline, CDR1 is MNHEY, CDR2 SVGAGI. The CDR3 reads CASSYRPTDSYGYTF. The CDR3 DNA is TGTGCCAGCAGTTACCGCCCGACGGACTCCTATGGCTACACCTTC.

This sequence joins TRBV6-5 and TRBJ2-5; the D is unclear. Trimming cost V 6 bases and J 5 bases, with 10 bases left between them. CDR3 length: 12 amino acids. Germline values: CDR1 MNHEY, CDR2 SVGAGI. The CDR3 coding sequence is TGTGCCAGCAGGCGTCCTTCGGAGACCCAGTACTTC. Its protein product is CASRRPSETQYF.

The rearrangement uses TRBV5-4 and TRBJ1-1; TRBD1 matches at 8 bases. Germline values: CDR1 SGHNT, CDR2 YYREEE (reference sequence). The J segment lost 2 bases and the V segment lost 3 bases, leaving 9 bases of the junction unmatched. The CDR3 runs to 16 residues. The CDR3 nucleotides read TGTGCCAGCAGCTCTGGGACAGGTTCTGTTAACACTGAAGCTTTCTTT. Residues: CASSSGTGSVNTEAFF.

The rearrangement joins TRBV4-1 to TRBJ1-2; 8 bases align to TRBD1. The germline CDR1 and CDR2 sequences are MGHRA and YSYEKL. The CDR3 length is 17 residues. J lost 4 bases, V lost 0 bases, and 10 bases had no gene match. Written as DNA, the CDR3 is TGCGCCAGCAGCCAAGATGGGACAGGAAGAATCGGCTATGGCTACACCTTC. Residues: CASSQDGTGRIGYGYTF.

The V gene is TRBV15, the J gene TRBJ1-2, with 8 bases lining up with TRBD1. Germline CDR1 LNHNV, CDR2 YYDKDF (reference sequence). This CDR3 is 17 amino acids long. Trimming at V came to 0 bases and at J to 3 bases, leaving 9 bases not matched to a gene. The CDR3 DNA is TGTGCCACCAGCAGAGATATCCCCCAGGACAGGGACTATGGCTACACCTTC. Protein product: CATSRDIPQDRDYGYTF.